This is a list of T cell receptor beta chains from one sample in a study of beta chain features in type 1 diabetes. Repertoires were generated with immunoSEQ multiplex PCR, while TCRdb's copy carries only in-frame clones and drops some. This sample carries a few hundred thousand clones, about a sixth of them seen once, and the ten largest clones take 0.07% to 0.095%. Sequenced material: naive CD4+ T cells from blood. All receptors derive from a young man with type 1 diabetes. Both conserved end residues are part of each CDR3. The D gene is left open where the match is weak. Expanded clones get a size class; other rows say once, few or many, or leave the size out.

few	.	TRBV7-6	TRBJ2-3	CASSFTSTFTDTQYF	TGTGCCAGCAGCTTTACTAGTACCTTTACAGATACGCAGTATTTT
.	.	TRBV20-1	TRBJ2-1	CSARSYNEQFF	TGCAGTGCTAGGAGTTACAATGAGCAGTTCTTC
.	.	TRBV6-1	TRBJ2-7	CASSVTLYEQYF	TGTGCCAGCAGTGTGACCCTCTACGAGCAGTACTTC
.	.	TRBV7-9	TRBJ1-2	CASSFGLSYGYTF	TGTGCCAGCAGCTTTGGACTTTCCTATGGCTACACCTTC
few	TRBD1	TRBV30	TRBJ1-3	CACSRDSLVSGNTIYF	TGTGCCTGCAGTCGGGACAGCTTGGTGTCTGGAAACACCATATATTTT
.	.	TRBV6-1	TRBJ1-2	CASSARVDYGYTF	TGTGCCAGCAGTGCCAGGGTCGACTATGGCTACACCTTC
few	TRBD1	TRBV7-2	TRBJ1-5	CASRDRGRDQPQHF	TGTGCCAGCAGGGACAGGGGAAGAGATCAGCCCCAGCATTTT
few	.	TRBV7-9	TRBJ1-1	CASSLGLGGTEAFF	TGTGCCAGCAGCTTAGGCCTGGGGGGCACTGAAGCTTTCTTT
.	.	TRBV28	TRBJ2-3	CASTSIGTDTQYF	TGTGCCAGCACCTCCATCGGCACAGATACGCAGTATTTT
.	.	TRBV10-3	TRBJ1-5	CAISESSRGQPQHF	TGTGCCATCAGTGAGTCAAGTAGAGGGCAGCCCCAGCATTTT
few	TRBD1	TRBV29-1	TRBJ2-3	CSVHRGRDTQYF	TGCAGCGTTCACAGGGGGAGGGATACGCAGTATTTT
.	.	TRBV30	TRBJ2-5	CAWSLDTFKTQYF	TGTGCCTGGAGTCTGGACACCTTTAAGACCCAGTACTTC
few	.	TRBV4-1	TRBJ1-4	CASSPNGKLFF	TGCGCCAGCAGCCCGAACGGAAAACTGTTTTTT
.	TRBD2	TRBV28	TRBJ2-7	CASSLTSGGYEQYF	TGTGCCAGCAGTTTAACTAGCGGGGGCTACGAGCAGTACTTC
few	.	TRBV25-1	TRBJ1-1	CASSVRANTEAFF	TGTGCCAGCAGTGTAAGGGCGAACACTGAAGCTTTCTTT
few	.	TRBV7-2	TRBJ2-2	CASSFGRGSNTGELFF	TGTGCCAGCAGCTTTGGAAGGGGGTCGAACACCGGGGAGCTGTTTTTT
few	.	TRBV7-2	TRBJ2-6	CASSLVPGASSGANVLTF	TGTGCCAGCAGCTTAGTGCCAGGGGCGAGCTCTGGGGCCAACGTCCTGACTTTC
.	.	TRBV5-1	TRBJ2-1	CASSLARDSKHEQFF	TGCGCCAGCAGCTTGGCGCGCGATTCGAAGCATGAGCAGTTCTTC
few	.	TRBV5-4	TRBJ2-3	CASSRGGRGTDTQYF	TGTGCCAGCAGCCGCGGAGGAAGGGGTACAGATACGCAGTATTTT
.	.	TRBV7-3	TRBJ2-5	CASGEYETQYF	TGTGCCAGCGGGGAGTATGAGACCCAGTACTTC
few	.	TRBV18	TRBJ2-5	CASSFSRGTETQYF	TGTGCCAGCTCATTTTCCAGGGGAACAGAGACCCAGTACTTC
.	.	TRBV6-1	TRBJ2-7	CASSEATGTEGDEQYF	TGTGCCAGCAGTGAAGCGACAGGTACGGAGGGAGACGAGCAGTACTTC
few	.	TRBV5-1	TRBJ2-2	CASQDAANTGELFF	TGCGCCAGCCAGGATGCGGCGAACACCGGGGAGCTGTTTTTT
.	.	TRBV6-6	TRBJ2-5	CASSPADVLTQYF	TGTGCCAGCAGTCCGGCCGATGTGTTGACCCAGTACTTC
few	.	TRBV7-2	TRBJ2-5	CASSLGDSWETQYF	TGTGCCAGCAGCTTAGGGGATAGTTGGGAGACCCAGTACTTC
few	.	TRBV5-1	TRBJ1-2	CASSFGITTNYGYTF	TGCGCCAGCAGCTTTGGGATTACCACTAACTATGGCTACACCTTC
.	TRBD2	TRBV5-1	TRBJ2-1	CASSPIGLAGGHEQFF	TGCGCCAGCAGCCCAATAGGACTAGCGGGAGGACATGAGCAGTTCTTC
.	.	TRBV29-1	TRBJ1-1	CSVELNQNTEAFF	TGCAGCGTTGAATTGAACCAGAACACTGAAGCTTTCTTT
few	.	TRBV29-1	TRBJ2-4	CSALSGQNIQYF	TGCAGCGCTTTAAGCGGGCAAAACATTCAGTACTTC